The 16 T cell receptor beta chains in this list originate from one sample, sequenced in a study of blood T cell repertoires in COVID-19. Measured with immunoSEQ multiplex PCR; TCRdb has only the in-frame clones, and not every one. The repertoire holds more than 100,000 clones, about 80% seen once, with 10% to 15% in the top ten. The sequenced material came from peripheral blood. The receptor set was obtained from a human donor in a cohort sampled during active or convalescent COVID-19.

This rearrangement joins TRBV5-6 to TRBJ1-1; D may be TRBD1 (5 bases). Germline CDR1 SGHDT, CDR2 YYEEEE. Between the trimmed V and J ends, which lost 4 bases and 4 bases, there was a span of 20 bases. This CDR3 is 16 amino acids long. CDR3 in DNA: TGTGCCAGCAGCCCCAGGGTTGTGGAGCTCGTCACTGAAGCTTTCTTT. It yields the protein CASSPRVVELVTEAFF.

The chain couples TRBV10-3 to TRBJ2-5; TRBD2 might be the D (7 bases). V gave up 3 bases and J gave up 9 bases, with 14 bases separating them. This CDR3 contains 13 residues. Germline lookup yields CDR1 ENHRY and CDR2 SYGVKD. The CDR3: CAISDPGAGAQYF. CDR3 DNA sequence: TGTGCCATCAGTGACCCGGGGGCGGGGGCCCAGTACTTC.

The J gene is TRBJ2-6, the V gene TRBV5-8; D is undetermined. Germline-derived CDR1 and CDR2 are SGHTS and YDEGEE. This CDR3 spans 14 amino acids. The V and J ends lost 2 bases and 0 bases respectively, with 3 bases between them. CDR3 loop: CASSFRSGANVLTF. The CDR3 DNA reads as TGTGCCAGCAGCTTCCGCTCTGGGGCCAACGTCCTGACTTTC.

The J gene is TRBJ1-1, the V gene TRBV9; 7 bases agree with TRBD1. In germline, CDR1 is SGDLS, CDR2 YYNGEE. The CDR3 covers 16 residues. J lost 0 bases, V lost 0 bases, and 5 bases had no gene match. DNA for the CDR3: TGTGCCAGCAGCGTAGTCCCAACAGGGGTGAACACTGAAGCTTTCTTT. Translating gives CASSVVPTGVNTEAFF.

This chain links TRBV24-1 with TRBJ2-7, with D possibly TRBD1 on 6 matching bases. The CDR3 covers 11 residues. Germline lookup yields CDR1 KGHDR and CDR2 SFDVKD. V dropped 5 bases and J dropped 7 bases, with 8 bases sitting between them. The CDR3 protein is CATSAQGEQYF. For the CDR3, the DNA is TGTGCCACCAGTGCACAGGGAGAGCAGTACTTC.

The chain links TRBV4-1 to TRBJ1-5; TRBD1 might be the D (6 bases). The CDR3 covers 16 residues. The V end lost 4 bases, the J end lost 0 bases, and 13 bases lay between the germline ends. Germline V gene sequence: CDR1 MGHRA, CDR2 YSYEKL. The CDR3 nucleotides are TGCGCCAGCAGCCTGCGGGGGCAAGATAGCAATCAGCCCCAGCATTTT. This encodes CASSLRGQDSNQPQHF.

J is TRBJ2-4 and V is TRBV28, with 7 bases lining up with TRBD1. With V trimmed by 2 bases and J by 3 bases, 4 bases remained unmatched. The germline V gene encodes CDR1 MDHEN and CDR2 SYDVKM. The CDR3 is 15 amino acids. CDR3 protein: CASSLMGQSKNIQYF. CDR3 bases: TGTGCCAGCAGTTTAATGGGACAGAGCAAAAACATTCAGTACTTC. Based on the CDR3 plus reference TRBV28 and TRBJ2-4, the full variable domain is DVKVTQSSRYLVKRTGEKVFLECVQDMDHENMFWYRQDPGLGLRLIYFSYDVKMKEKGDIPEGYSVSREKKERFSLILESASTNQTSMYLCASSLMGQSKNIQYFGAGTRLSVL.

The chain has TRBV30 and TRBJ1-3; 9 positions match TRBD1. Germline values: CDR1 GTSNPN, CDR2 SVGIG (reference sequence). There are 17 residues in the CDR3. Trimming cost V 3 bases and J 0 bases; bases outside gene matches: 9. CDR3 sequence: CAWRADRGTLSGNTIYF. The CDR3 DNA reads as TGTGCCTGGAGGGCGGACAGGGGCACCCTCTCTGGAAACACCATATATTTT.

The V call is TRBV6-6, the J call TRBJ1-3, with TRBD1 matching over 8 bases. This CDR3 spans 14 amino acids. Trimming took 9 bases from V and 1 from J; bases not matched to a gene: 5. CDR1 is MNHNY, CDR2 SVGAGI, per germline (reference sequence). As DNA, the CDR3 is TGTGCCAGTGGACAGGGAGAGTCTGGAAACACCATATATTTT. It specifies CASGQGESGNTIYF.

V is TRBV28 and J is TRBJ1-5; 7 nucleotides line up with TRBD1. In germline, CDR1 is MDHEN, CDR2 SYDVKM. This CDR3 is built from 16 residues. Trimming cost V 2 bases and J 1 base; bases outside gene matches: 5. CDR3 loop: CASSLMGRGSNQPQHF. CDR3 in DNA: TGTGCCAGCAGTTTAATGGGCAGGGGGAGCAATCAGCCCCAGCATTTT.

This chain connects TRBV28 to TRBJ1-5, with D perhaps matching TRBD1 (6 bases). In germline, CDR1 is MDHEN, CDR2 SYDVKM. This CDR3 region has 15 residues. Trimming cost V 2 bases and J 2 bases, with 10 bases left between them. The CDR3 DNA reads TGTGCCAGCAGTTTAGGGGGCGCGGGCAATCAGCCCCAGCATTTT. Its translation: CASSLGGAGNQPQHF.

The rearrangement links TRBV19 to TRBJ1-5; maybe TRBD1 (6 bases). This CDR3 is 17 amino acids long. CDR1 is LNHDA and CDR2 is SQIVND in the germline V gene (reference sequence). V lost 8 bases and J lost 1, with 21 bases in between. CDR3 residues: CASALGAKGLSNQPQHF. The DNA of the CDR3 is TGTGCCAGTGCCCTGGGGGCCAAGGGGCTAAGCAATCAGCCCCAGCATTTT. The full variable domain, completed using reference TRBV19 and TRBJ1-5, is DGGITQSPKYLFRKEGQNVTLSCEQNLNHDAMYWYRQDPGQGLRLIYYSQIVNDFQKGDIAEGYSVSREKKESFPLTVTSAQKNPTAFYLCASALGAKGLSNQPQHFGDGTRLSIL.

This sequence joins TRBV6-4 and TRBJ1-2; TRBD1 might be the D (6 bases). Germline V gives CDR1 MRHNA, CDR2 SNTAGT. The V gene lost 4 bases and the J gene lost 8 bases, with 14 bases spanning the gap. The CDR3 covers 13 residues. CDR3 DNA: TGTGCCAGCAGTGTAGAGACAGGCTCAGGCTACACCTTC. As protein: CASSVETGSGYTF.

This sequence joins TRBV5-6 and TRBJ1-2; D may be TRBD1 (6 bases). Between the trimmed V and J ends, which lost 5 bases and 4 bases, there was a span of 9 bases. The CDR3 is made up of 12 amino acids. The germline V gene has CDR1 SGHDT and CDR2 YYEEEE. CDR3 sequence (DNA): TGTGCCAGCAGGCAGGGGAGCTATGGCTACACCTTC. Its protein is CASRQGSYGYTF.

This sequence joins TRBV24-1 and TRBJ1-2; D call uncertain. The CDR3 has 11 residues. Deletions cut 7 bases from V and 3 bases from J, with 5 bases between. Germline V gene lookup returns CDR1 KGHDR and CDR2 SFDVKD. The CDR3 bases are TGTGCCACCAGACAGCACTATGGCTACACCTTC. The encoded protein is CATRQHYGYTF.

This chain uses TRBV6-5 with TRBJ2-5; TRBD2 might be the D (5 bases). The CDR3 totals 14 residues. V was trimmed by 6 bases and J by 4 bases, leaving 15 bases between them. Germline CDR1 reads MNHEY; CDR2 reads SVGAGI. CDR3 amino acids: CASSSGLYLETQYF. The CDR3 nucleotides read TGTGCCAGCAGCTCAGGACTGTATCTAGAGACCCAGTACTTC.